These T cell receptor beta chains were read from a single sample in a study of identical twins. TCRdb re-called the 5' RACE reads through MiXCR, storing one row per CDR3 protein. The sample gives about 480,000 distinct CDR3 sequences, 11% to 15% of which show up once; around 0.48% is in the top ten. A further study also used this sample, focusing on yellow fever vaccine responses in identical twins.

The sequenced material came from CD4+ T cells sorted from blood. The receptors were sampled from a woman aged 18-29 years in good health. Each CDR3 is given with its conserved first and last residue. D genes are given only for firm matches. The listing skips clone size in some rows; elsewhere it reads once, few, many or a size class.

>TRBV20-1|TRBJ2-1|few|.
CSARPRRFSYNEQFF
TGCAGTGCTAGACCGCGCAGGTTCTCCTACAATGAGCAGTTCTTC
>TRBV6-4|TRBJ1-1|.|.
CAITQSRNTEAFF
TGTGCCATCACACAGAGTAGGAACACTGAAGCTTTCTTT
>TRBV6-5|TRBJ2-5|few|.
CASSYTGPRETQYF
TGTGCCAGCAGTTACACCGGACCGCGGGAGACCCAGTACTTC
>TRBV5-1|TRBJ2-7|many|TRBD1
CASTEDRGHGEQYF
TGCGCCAGCACTGAGGACAGGGGGCATGGCGAGCAGTACTTC
>TRBV3-1|TRBJ2-1|.|TRBD2
CASSHRTSGLSLYNEQFF
TGTGCCAGCAGCCACAGGACTAGCGGACTCTCCCTGTACAATGAGCAGTTCTTC
>TRBV27|TRBJ2-7|.|.
CASSLWGSSSSYEQYF
TGTGCCAGCAGTTTATGGGGCAGCTCTAGCTCCTACGAGCAGTACTTC
>TRBV2|TRBJ2-3|few|TRBD1
CASSPQGFSTDTQYF
TGTGCCAGCAGCCCACAGGGGTTCAGCACAGATACGCAGTATTTT
>TRBV28|TRBJ2-4|.|.
CASSLNTLGRNIQYF
TGTGCCAGCAGCCTAAACACCCTGGGTAGAAACATTCAGTACTTC
>TRBV7-2|TRBJ1-5|.|.
CASSLERGKQGRPQHF
TGTGCCAGCAGCTTAGAGAGGGGAAAACAGGGACGGCCCCAGCATTTT
>TRBV20-1|TRBJ2-2|.|.
CSARDQYHVNTGELFF
TGCAGTGCTAGAGATCAATATCACGTGAACACCGGGGAGCTGTTTTTT
>TRBV27|TRBJ2-2|few|.
CASSFLLAGELFF
TGTGCCAGCAGTTTCCTACTAGCCGGGGAGCTGTTTTTT
>TRBV3-1|TRBJ2-6|.|.
CASSHRGANVLTF
TGTGCCAGCAGCCACCGGGGGGCCAACGTCCTGACTTTC
>TRBV7-2|TRBJ2-1|.|.
CASSLATGGGYNEQFF
TGTGCCAGCAGCTTAGCGACCGGGGGAGGTTACAATGAGCAGTTCTTC
>TRBV7-9|TRBJ2-5|.|.
CASSLALTVQETQYF
TGTGCCAGCAGCTTAGCGTTAACGGTACAAGAGACCCAGTACTTC
>TRBV19|TRBJ2-3|.|.
CASSAIAFPRDTQYF
TGTGCCAGTAGTGCAATAGCGTTCCCGCGAGATACGCAGTATTTT
>TRBV12-3/TRBV12-4|TRBJ2-1|few|.
CASSLRGGGGHNEQFF
TGTGCCAGCAGTTTACGCGGGGGAGGGGGGCACAATGAGCAGTTCTTC
>TRBV5-1|TRBJ1-2|few|.
CASSQTTTGSPGYTF
TGCGCCAGCAGCCAAACCACAACAGGGAGCCCTGGCTACACCTTC
>TRBV7-2|TRBJ2-7|.|.
CASSSGRSDYEQYF
TGTGCCAGCAGCTCGGGACGCAGCGACTACGAGCAGTACTTC
>TRBV20-1|TRBJ2-7|few|.
CSARSGVDEQYF
TGCAGTGCTAGATCAGGGGTGGACGAGCAGTACTTC
>TRBV12-3/TRBV12-4|TRBJ2-5|many|TRBD2
CASNYRLAGEETQYF
TGTGCCAGCAACTATAGACTAGCGGGAGAGGAGACCCAGTACTTC
>TRBV6-1|TRBJ1-2|few|TRBD1
CASFRTGENGYTF
TGTGCCAGCTTTCGGACAGGGGAGAATGGCTACACCTTC
>TRBV15|TRBJ2-1|many|.
CATSTTSGRYNEQFF
TGTGCCACCAGCACCACTTCGGGGAGATACAATGAGCAGTTCTTC
>TRBV9|TRBJ1-1|.|.
CASSVGGVGTEAFF
TGTGCCAGCAGCGTAGGAGGGGTGGGCACTGAAGCTTTCTTT
>TRBV11-3|TRBJ2-5|.|.
CASSLEYRQETQYF
TGTGCCAGCAGCTTAGAGTACAGGCAAGAGACCCAGTACTTC
>TRBV7-6|TRBJ2-1|few|.
CASSSEDNEQFF
TGTGCCAGCAGCTCCGAAGACAATGAGCAGTTCTTC
>TRBV7-9|TRBJ2-1|few|.
CASSLAHPTRNEQFF
TGTGCCAGCAGCTTAGCCCATCCGACTAGAAATGAGCAGTTCTTC
>TRBV7-2|TRBJ2-5|few|.
CASSTGTSMGTQYF
TGTGCCAGCAGCACCGGGACCAGTATGGGGACCCAGTACTTC
>TRBV12-3/TRBV12-4|TRBJ2-3|.|TRBD2
CASSLTSPTDTQYF
TGTGCCAGCAGTCTGACTAGCCCCACAGATACGCAGTATTTT
>TRBV12-3/TRBV12-4|TRBJ2-7|many|TRBD1
CASTGTGVEQYF
TGTGCCAGTACCGGGACAGGGGTCGAGCAGTACTTC
>TRBV4-2|TRBJ2-1|few|.
CASSPTGLTTSNEQFF
TGTGCCAGCAGCCCCACGGGACTGACGACTTCAAATGAGCAGTTCTTC
>TRBV6-2/TRBV6-3|TRBJ2-2|few|.
CASRELGVFGELFF
TGTGCCAGCCGAGAACTCGGGGTCTTCGGGGAGCTGTTTTTT
>TRBV7-2|TRBJ2-2|few|TRBD2
CASSLAGGAGELFF
TGTGCCAGCAGCTTAGCGGGGGGGGCCGGGGAGCTGTTTTTT
>TRBV5-1|TRBJ2-3|.|.
CASSLAAGTSTDTQYF
TGCGCCAGCAGCTTGGCCGCGGGGACCAGCACAGATACGCAGTATTTT
>TRBV20-1|TRBJ2-6|.|.
CSAKGAGANVLTF
TGCAGTGCCAAGGGTGCTGGGGCCAACGTCCTGACTTTC
>TRBV10-3|TRBJ1-1|many|.
CAISQTKDTEAFF
TGTGCCATCAGTCAGACCAAGGACACTGAAGCTTTCTTT
>TRBV7-9|TRBJ2-5|.|.
CASSLEFQETQYF
TGTGCCAGCAGCTTGGAGTTCCAAGAGACCCAGTACTTC
>TRBV7-3|TRBJ2-7|few|.
CASSLTVAGEQYF
TGTGCCAGCAGCTTAACCGTAGCAGGCGAGCAGTACTTC
>TRBV21-1|TRBJ1-2|.|.
CAIISTGTHSNYGYTF
TGTGCCATCATTTCCACGGGGACACATTCGAACTATGGCTACACCTTC
>TRBV7-2|TRBJ2-3|few|TRBD1
CASTRTGGDTQYF
TGTGCCAGCACCCGGACAGGGGGAGATACGCAGTATTTT
>TRBV6-5|TRBJ2-2|few|TRBD1
CASSSPGTATGELFF
TGTGCCAGCAGTTCCCCCGGGACAGCAACCGGGGAGCTGTTTTTT
>TRBV12-3/TRBV12-4|TRBJ2-2|many|.
CASSLQGGTGELFF
TGTGCCAGCAGTTTGCAGGGGGGCACCGGGGAGCTGTTTTTT
>TRBV20-1|TRBJ2-3|many|.
CSARVGRLDSDTQYF
TGCAGTGCTAGAGTGGGGAGACTAGATTCCGATACGCAGTATTTT
>TRBV6-1|TRBJ2-7|.|.
CASRERRGDFYEQYF
TGTGCCAGCAGAGAACGACGGGGAGATTTCTACGAGCAGTACTTC
>TRBV7-9|TRBJ2-1|.|.
CASSLVDLFF
TGTGCCAGCAGCCTAGTGGACTTGTTCTTC
>TRBV12-3/TRBV12-4|TRBJ2-1|.|.
CASSFHSYNEQFF
TGTGCCAGCAGTTTTCACAGCTACAATGAGCAGTTCTTC
>TRBV18|TRBJ2-7|.|.
CASSPPSKTYEQYF
TGTGCCAGCTCACCACCCAGCAAGACCTACGAGCAGTACTTC
>TRBV7-8|TRBJ2-1|.|TRBD2
CASSQAGTSGNEQFF
TGTGCCAGCAGCCAGGCCGGGACTAGCGGCAATGAGCAGTTCTTC
>TRBV12-3/TRBV12-4|TRBJ2-1|.|.
CASSLMGGIVNEQFF
TGTGCCAGCAGTTTGATGGGCGGGATAGTCAATGAGCAGTTCTTC
>TRBV2|TRBJ2-2|.|TRBD1
CASRFGQGGTWELFF
TGTGCCAGCCGATTCGGACAGGGGGGGACCTGGGAGCTGTTTTTT
>TRBV7-2|TRBJ2-3|few|TRBD2
CASSLAGTSGFWTDTQYF
TGTGCCAGCAGCTTAGCGGGGACTAGCGGGTTTTGGACAGATACGCAGTATTTT
>TRBV20-1|TRBJ2-2|few|.
CSVRPTGELFF
TGCAGTGTTAGACCCACCGGGGAGCTGTTTTTT
>TRBV7-9|TRBJ2-7|few|.
CASRQEATSYEQYF
TGTGCCAGCCGACAAGAGGCGACCTCCTACGAGCAGTACTTC
>TRBV12-3/TRBV12-4|TRBJ2-5|.|.
CASSLTRGRGELQTQYF
TGTGCCAGCAGTTTAACGAGGGGCCGCGGCGAACTCCAGACCCAGTACTTC
>TRBV20-1|TRBJ2-3|.|TRBD2
CSARGLVKRGGADTQYF
TGCAGTGCTAGAGGGCTCGTGAAGCGGGGGGGGGCCGATACGCAGTATTTT
>TRBV11-2|TRBJ2-1|few|.
CASSSGTLHPSYNEQFF
TGTGCCAGCAGCTCCGGGACACTCCACCCCTCCTACAATGAGCAGTTCTTC
>TRBV7-2|TRBJ2-3|few|TRBD2
CASSQGLAGSTDTQYF
TGTGCCAGCAGCCAGGGACTAGCGGGTAGCACAGATACGCAGTATTTT
>TRBV7-3|TRBJ2-2|.|.
CASRLGGEAGELCF
TGTGCCAGCAGATTGGGCGGGGAGGCCGGGGAGCTGTGTTTT
>TRBV6-1|TRBJ2-7|.|.
CASGDSSFSYEQYF
TGTGCCAGCGGCGACAGCTCGTTTTCCTACGAGCAGTACTTC
>TRBV27|TRBJ1-1|few|.
CASGRALNTEAFF
TGTGCCAGCGGACGGGCCTTGAACACTGAAGCTTTCTTT